A single T cell receptor (beta chain) is shown here with its context. PCR involved 60 Vbeta and 13 Jbeta primers. Using immunoSEQ multiplex PCR, the repertoire was profiled, and TCRdb retains in-frame clones only, with some absent. The table shows under 200,000 clones, with around 84% occurring only once. The data are from a study of cytomegalovirus exposure and HLA in healthy donors. Per the germline V gene, CDR1 is MDHEN and CDR2 is SYDVKM. This CDR3 has 12 amino acids. Sequenced material: PBMCs. This clonotype was obtained from a woman aged 35 to 49 in good health and CMV-seronegative. The chain joins TRBV28 to TRBJ2-5; D remains ambiguous. TRBJ2-7 explains the end of the DNA better; the J call may be wrong. CDR3 amino acids: CASSFARYEQYF. The CDR3 nucleotides are TGTGCCAGCAGTTTCGCCAGGTACGAGCAGTACTTC.